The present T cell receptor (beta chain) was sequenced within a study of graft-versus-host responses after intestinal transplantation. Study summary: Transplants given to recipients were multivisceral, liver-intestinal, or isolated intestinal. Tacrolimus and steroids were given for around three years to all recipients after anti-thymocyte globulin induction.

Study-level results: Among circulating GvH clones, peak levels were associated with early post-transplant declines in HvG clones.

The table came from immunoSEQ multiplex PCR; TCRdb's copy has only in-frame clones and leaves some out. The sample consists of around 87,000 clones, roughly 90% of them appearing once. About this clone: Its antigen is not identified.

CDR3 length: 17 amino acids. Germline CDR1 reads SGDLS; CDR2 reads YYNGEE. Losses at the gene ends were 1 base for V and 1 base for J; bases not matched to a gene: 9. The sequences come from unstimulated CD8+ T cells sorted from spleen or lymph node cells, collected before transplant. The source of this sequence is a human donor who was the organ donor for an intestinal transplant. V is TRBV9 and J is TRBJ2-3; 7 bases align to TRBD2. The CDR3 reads CASSVSRRGGGTDTQYF. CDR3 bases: TGTGCCAGCAGCGTATCTCGGCGGGGAGGGGGCACAGATACGCAGTATTTT.